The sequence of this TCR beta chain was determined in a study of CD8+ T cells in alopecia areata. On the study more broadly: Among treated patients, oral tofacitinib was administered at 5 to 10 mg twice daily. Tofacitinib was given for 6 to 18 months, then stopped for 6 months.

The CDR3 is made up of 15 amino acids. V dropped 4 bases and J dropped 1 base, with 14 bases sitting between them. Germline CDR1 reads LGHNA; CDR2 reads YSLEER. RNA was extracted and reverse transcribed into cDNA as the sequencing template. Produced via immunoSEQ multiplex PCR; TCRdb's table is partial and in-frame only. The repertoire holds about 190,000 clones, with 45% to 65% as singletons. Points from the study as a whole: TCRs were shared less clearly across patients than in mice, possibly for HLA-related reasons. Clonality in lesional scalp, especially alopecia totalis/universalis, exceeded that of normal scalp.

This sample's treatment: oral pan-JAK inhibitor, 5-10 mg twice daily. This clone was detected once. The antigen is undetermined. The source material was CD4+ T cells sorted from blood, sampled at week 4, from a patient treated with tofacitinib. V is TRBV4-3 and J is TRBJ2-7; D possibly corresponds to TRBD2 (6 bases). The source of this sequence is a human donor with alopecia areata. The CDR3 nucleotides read TGCGCCAGCAGCCCCCAATTGGCGGGGTCCTACGAGCAGTACTTC. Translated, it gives CASSPQLAGSYEQYF.